The source of this T cell receptor beta chain is a study of blood T cell repertoires in COVID-19. Overall study: COVID-19 samples collected from the United States, Italy and Spain covered acute and convalescent phases. T cells, B-cell-depleted T cells, or PBMCs supplied cDNA or gDNA.

Trimming stripped 8 bases from V and 3 bases from J, with 10 bases between. CDR3 length: 12 amino acids. Germline V gene data show CDR1 as MNHNY and CDR2 as SVGAGI (reference sequence). In the original processing: Counts of nucleated cells, estimated from reference gene primer amplification, were obtained. Using immunoSEQ multiplex PCR, the repertoire was profiled, and TCRdb retains in-frame clones only, with some absent. The V and J calls and the clone size are those of that table, but D and trimming were determined from the DNA. This sample has nearly 110,000 clones, with about 80% found just once.

Input material: peripheral blood. J is TRBJ1-1 and V is TRBV6-6; D gene ambiguous. This sequence originates from a man in his 70s with acute or convalescent COVID-19. The CDR3 sequence is CASDLRDTEAFF. DNA of the CDR3: TGTGCCAGCGACTTACGGGACACTGAAGCTTTCTTT.